These 13 T cell receptor beta chains came from one sample sequenced in a study of CD4 T cells in relation to SARS-CoV-2 and coronaviruses. The unexposed donors gave CD4+ T cells in about 2010-2019, prior to COVID-19. The protocol was immunoSEQ multiplex PCR, while the TCRdb copy is restricted to in-frame clones and leaves out a portion. The sample gives about 65,000 clones, 75% to 90% of which show up once; about 1.6% is in the top ten. The sequenced sample consisted of memory CD4+ T cells from PBMCs. The origin of the receptors is a human donor in good health.

The V and J genes are TRBV3-1 (or the pseudogene TRBV3-2) and TRBJ1-4; no clear D. Per the germline V gene, CDR1 is LGHDT and CDR2 is YNNKEL (reference sequence). This CDR3 contains 15 residues. The ends were cut back, 1 base at V and 2 bases at J, with 8 bases in the middle. CDR3 DNA sequence: TGTGCCAGCAGCCAAGTAGGTGGGACTAATGAAAAACTGTTTTTT. This encodes CASSQVGGTNEKLFF.

The chain combines TRBV2 with TRBJ1-4; TRBD1 is a possible D gene (5 bases). The germline V gene encodes CDR1 SNHLY and CDR2 FYNNEI. The CDR3 consists of 15 residues. Deletions cut 7 bases from V and 6 bases from J, with 18 bases between. The CDR3 nucleotides read TGTGCCAGCAATCCTCAAGGAGCAGGGCATGAAAAACTGTTTTTT. Residues: CASNPQGAGHEKLFF. Variable domain in full (rest from reference TRBV2 and TRBJ1-4): EPEVTQTPSHQVTQMGQEVILRCVPISNHLYFYWYRQILGQKVEFLVSFYNNEISEKSEIFDDQFSVERPDGSNFTLKIRSTKLEDSAMYFCASNPQGAGHEKLFFGSGTQLSVL.

This clone has only one observation. The chain combines TRBV6-5 with TRBJ2-7; TRBD1 matches 7 bases. The V gene's germline CDR1 is MNHEY and CDR2 SVGAGI. The CDR3 loop spans 14 amino acids. V lost 6 bases and J lost 7; bases outside the gene matches: 12. The CDR3 DNA follows: TGTGCCAGCAGGTCCGGGACAGTGTTGTATGAGCAGTACTTC. Translating it yields CASRSGTVLYEQYF.

The genes are TRBV29-1 and TRBJ2-5; tentative D call: TRBD1 (5 bases). The V gene's germline CDR1 is SQVTM and CDR2 ANQGSEA. The CDR3 has 15 amino acids. Deletions cut 2 bases from V and 5 bases from J, with 18 bases between. In DNA, the CDR3 is TGCAGCGTTGAATGGGCAGGGTCAGTGGGGGAGACCCAGTACTTC. Encoded protein: CSVEWAGSVGETQYF.

The chain has TRBV10-1 and TRBJ2-5; D ambiguous. V shed 2 bases and J shed 3 bases, with 7 bases lying between them. Germline CDR1 reads WNHNN; CDR2 reads SYGVQD (reference sequence). The CDR3 extends over 13 amino acids. DNA for the CDR3: TGCGCCAGCAGTGAGACAAGGAAAGAGACCCAGTACTTC. This encodes CASSETRKETQYF.

The rearrangement links TRBV10-2 to TRBJ2-1; D gene ambiguous. The CDR3 is made up of 12 amino acids. Trimming pared 4 bases from V and 5 bases from J, leaving 6 bases between. Germline V gene data show CDR1 as WSHSY and CDR2 as SAAADI. CDR3 DNA: TGCGCCAGCAGTGTTTTCAACAATGAGCAGTTCTTC. Residues: CASSVFNNEQFF.

The rearrangement links TRBV14 to TRBJ1-2; weak D call: TRBD1 (5 bases). The CDR3 runs 15 residues. The V gene's germline CDR1 is SGHDN and CDR2 FVKESK. Trimming shortened V by 0 bases and J by 6 bases, and 14 bases separated the two germline ends. CDR3 bases: TGTGCCAGCAGCCAAGAAATGCAGGGCGGTGATGGCTACACCTTC. Its protein product is CASSQEMQGGDGYTF.

The chain uses TRBV5-1 and TRBJ1-1, with D tentatively TRBD1 (6 bases). The germline gives CDR1 SGHRS, CDR2 YFSETQ. The CDR3 consists of 14 residues. V gave up 6 bases and J gave up 3 bases, with 15 bases separating them. The DNA of the CDR3 is TGCGCCAGCACTCCAGGGGCGTTGCACACTGAAGCTTTCTTT. Protein: CASTPGALHTEAFF. Full variable domain (remainder filled in from reference TRBV5-1 and TRBJ1-1): KAGVTQTPRYLIKTRGQQVTLSCSPISGHRSVSWYQQTPGQGLQFLFEYFSETQRNKGNFPGRFSGRQFSNSRSEMNVSTLELGDSALYLCASTPGALHTEAFFGQGTRLTVV.

The CDR3 is CASSPWTVSSTYEQYF. The CDR3 nucleotides are TGTGCCAGCAGCCCCTGGACAGTAAGTTCAACCTACGAGCAGTACTTC. This chain connects TRBV7-2 to TRBJ2-7, with D tentatively TRBD1 (6 bases). This CDR3 comprises 16 residues. The V end was cut by 5 bases, the J end by 2 bases, with 19 bases between. CDR1 and CDR2 (germline): SGHTA, FQGNSA.

This clone was counted once. V and J are TRBV21-1 and TRBJ1-1; the table's D gene call, TRBD1, was not cross checked with the DNA. TRBV21-1 counts as a pseudogene. The length of the CDR3 is 16 residues. The DNA of the CDR3 is TGTGCCAGCAGCAAAGCTGTGACAGACTCAAACACTGAAGCTTTCTTT. As protein: CASSKAVTDSNTEAFF.

The genes are TRBV6-1 and TRBJ2-5; weak D call: TRBD2 (7 bases). This CDR3 contains 14 residues. The germline V gene encodes CDR1 MNHNS and CDR2 SASEGT. The V and J ends lost 3 bases and 7 bases respectively, with 15 bases between them. CDR3: CASSEGGGAGTQYF. The CDR3 region has the DNA TGTGCCAGCAGTGAGGGTGGGGGGGCCGGGACCCAGTACTTC.

V gene TRBV10-3 combines with J gene TRBJ1-3, with D unclear. This CDR3 has 15 amino acids. Trimming removed 0 bases from V and 4 bases from J, with 10 bases in between. Germline V gene data show CDR1 as ENHRY and CDR2 as SYGVKD. CDR3: CAISESIGSGNTIYF. The CDR3 DNA is TGTGCCATCAGTGAGTCAATAGGGTCCGGAAACACCATATATTTT.

To note about this clone: This same CDR3 is encoded by further DNA sequences in the sample. V is TRBV5-1 and J is TRBJ2-2; maybe TRBD1 (6 bases). Germline CDR1 and CDR2: SGHRS and YFSETQ. This CDR3 region has 13 residues. Trimming removed 1 base from V and 8 bases from J, with 9 bases in between. The CDR3 reads CASSLNRAGELFF. CDR3 nucleotide sequence: TGCGCCAGCAGCTTGAACAGGGCGGGGGAGCTGTTTTTT.